This T cell receptor (beta chain) is from a study of blood T cell repertoires in COVID-19. This clone was found a few times. How the authors handled the data: Amplifying reference gene primers gave estimates of nucleated cell counts. The table came from immunoSEQ multiplex PCR; TCRdb's copy has only in-frame clones and leaves some out. That table gives V, J and clone size, and the DNA gave D and trimming. This sample has approximately 90,000 clones, with roughly 84% found just once. The germline V gene has CDR1 MNHEY and CDR2 SVGAGI. With 0 bases removed from V and 3 bases from J, the gap between germline ends came to 12 bases. The CDR3 totals 16 residues.

This sequence was found in a man aged 70-80 years with acute or convalescent COVID-19. Sequencing was performed on peripheral blood. The chain combines TRBV6-5 with TRBJ1-5, with a weak D call TRBD1 (5 bases). CDR3 in amino acids: CASSYSSAGLNQPQHF. In nucleotides, the CDR3 is TGTGCCAGCAGTTACTCGAGTGCAGGGCTCAATCAGCCCCAGCATTTT.